A selection of T cell receptor beta chains follows, all from one sample in a study of blood T cells in healthy people across ages. Using its own MiXCR run on the 5' RACE reads, TCRdb lists one record per CDR3 protein. This repertoire shows over 1,300,000 distinct CDR3 sequences, around 59% found once; its top ten account for 6.5% to 8.5%. Specimen: blood. Every receptor here comes from a man aged 18-30 years in good health. Both conserved end residues are part of each CDR3. D genes are given only for firm matches. Not every row has a clone size; where given, it reads once, few, many or a size class.

j_call d_call clone_size v_call cdr3_nt cdr3_aa
TRBJ2-1 NA NA TRBV29-1 TGCAGCGCCCTGCGGGGTTTCGGCAATGAGCAGTTCTTC CSALRGFGNEQFF
TRBJ2-7 NA NA TRBV6-2/TRBV6-3 TGTGCCAGCAGAGCTATACAGGTTGGGTCCTACGAGCAGTACTTC CASRAIQVGSYEQYF
TRBJ2-1 NA NA TRBV27 TGTGCCAGCAGTGTGAGGTACTCCTACAATGAGCAGTTCTTC CASSVRYSYNEQFF
TRBJ2-3 NA NA TRBV5-1 TGCGCCAGCAGCTTGGCGCGGATAGATATGCAGTATTTT CASSLARIDMQYF
TRBJ2-7 TRBD1 few TRBV7-2 TGTGCCAGCAGCTATGAAGGGACAGTCAGTAACAACGAGCAGTACTTC CASSYEGTVSNNEQYF
TRBJ2-1 NA NA TRBV30 TGTGCCTGGAGTACCGGGAGAGATGAGCAGTTCTTC CAWSTGRDEQFF
TRBJ2-7 TRBD1 NA TRBV10-3 TGTGCCATCGGGACAGGGGACGAGCGGTACTTC CAIGTGDERYF
TRBJ2-7 TRBD1 few TRBV4-1 TGCGCCAGCAGCCAAGCGATCGGGACAGAGCTCTACGAGCAGTACTTC CASSQAIGTELYEQYF
TRBJ2-5 NA NA TRBV3-1 TGTGCCAGCAGCCAAGAAGGGCAGCCCCAAGAGACCCAGTACTTC CASSQEGQPQETQYF
TRBJ2-3 NA NA TRBV24-1 TGTGCCACCAGTGACGAAGGGCGAGGGACGCAGTATTTT CATSDEGRGTQYF
TRBJ2-5 TRBD1 NA TRBV5-5 TGTGCCAGCAGCGTCGAGGGGGCTCAAGAGACCCAGTACTTC CASSVEGAQETQYF
TRBJ2-7 TRBD1 once TRBV20-1 TGCAGTGGGACCCTGGACAGGACTTCCTACGAGCAGTACTTC CSGTLDRTSYEQYF
TRBJ2-1 TRBD1 NA TRBV3-1 TGTGCCAGTAAGCCCCACCGGGACAGTTACAATGAGCAGTTCTTC CASKPHRDSYNEQFF
TRBJ2-1 NA NA TRBV14 TGTGCCAGCAGCCAGATGGCGGCTTACAATGAGCAGTTCTTC CASSQMAAYNEQFF
TRBJ2-2 NA NA TRBV2 TGTGCCACCCTGGCGGCGACAAACACCGGGGAGCTGTTTTTT CATLAATNTGELFF
TRBJ1-4 NA NA TRBV5-6 TGTGCCAGCAGCTTGGGAGGGAAGCCCCTTCGGAATGAAAAACTGTTTTTT CASSLGGKPLRNEKLFF
TRBJ2-7 TRBD2 NA TRBV10-3 TGTGCCATCAGTGAGCCGACTAGCGGCACCTACGAGCAGTACTTC CAISEPTSGTYEQYF
TRBJ1-2 NA NA TRBV10-2 TGCGCCAGCAGTGAAGGTTGGGTAGATATTGGCTACACCTTC CASSEGWVDIGYTF
TRBJ1-2 TRBD1 few TRBV6-5 TGTGCCAGCAGTATTCACAGGGGTACTGGCTACACCTTC CASSIHRGTGYTF
TRBJ2-7 NA NA TRBV12-3/TRBV12-4 TGTGCCAGCAGTTGGGGTATTGGAGGCAGGGAAAAATCCTACGAGCAGTACTTC CASSWGIGGREKSYEQYF
TRBJ1-6 NA NA TRBV28 TGTGCCAGCAGTTTACACTACAGGCCACCCCTCCACTTT CASSLHYRPPLHF
TRBJ1-4 NA NA TRBV5-5 TGTGCCAGCAGCTTTGATGAAGGCTTGTACGAAAAACTGTTTTTT CASSFDEGLYEKLFF
TRBJ1-6 NA few TRBV21-1 TGTGCCAGCAGCAAATGGCCCAATTCACCCCTCCACTTT CASSKWPNSPLHF
TRBJ2-7 NA NA TRBV29-1 TGCAGCGTTGAATATTCGCGTTTGGGGGGCCCCTACGAGCAGTACTTC CSVEYSRLGGPYEQYF
TRBJ2-1 NA NA TRBV11-1 TGTGCCAGCAGCTTTACGATGGACTTCTCCTACGAGCAGTTCTTC CASSFTMDFSYEQFF
TRBJ1-4 TRBD1 few TRBV7-9 TGTGCCAGCAGCTTACGGGGGACAGACGATGAAAAACTGTTTTTT CASSLRGTDDEKLFF
TRBJ2-5 TRBD1 NA TRBV27 TGTGCCAGCAGTCCGAGAGCCCAGGGGGCGGGGGAGACCCAGTACTTC CASSPRAQGAGETQYF
TRBJ2-1 NA NA TRBV12-3/TRBV12-4 TGTGCCAGCAAGCCGGTACTAGCTTACAATGAGCAGTTCTTC CASKPVLAYNEQFF
TRBJ2-5 NA few TRBV6-2/TRBV6-3 TGTGCCAGCAGTTACCAGGACCCCCGGGTGGAGACCCAGTACTTC CASSYQDPRVETQYF
TRBJ2-2 NA NA TRBV6-2/TRBV6-3 TGTGCCAGCAGTTATTCTGGCGCGGGTATCACCGGGGAGCTGTTTTTT CASSYSGAGITGELFF
TRBJ2-7 TRBD1 few TRBV2 TGTGCCAGCTCCGACAGGGGCACCTACGAGCAGTACTTC CASSDRGTYEQYF
TRBJ2-3 TRBD2 NA TRBV29-1 TGCAGCGTTGAAGGTATTGGGACTACTAAGAGCACAGATACGCAGTATTTT CSVEGIGTTKSTDTQYF
TRBJ2-5 NA NA TRBV27 TGTGCCAGCAGTCCGGACTTGAAAGAGACCCAGTACTTC CASSPDLKETQYF
TRBJ2-1 NA NA TRBV5-1 TGCGCCAGCACCGCGAACGGGGGTGAGCAGTTCTTC CASTANGGEQFF
TRBJ2-7 TRBD1 NA TRBV4-2 TGTGCCAGCAGCCAAAACGACAGGGGGGACGAGCAGTACTTC CASSQNDRGDEQYF
TRBJ1-2 NA NA TRBV10-3 TGTGCCATCAGTGAGAGCGGGAGGGGCGGAGGCTACACCTTC CAISESGRGGGYTF